Here is one T cell receptor beta chain with its context. Its antigen is unidentified. This specimen belongs to a study of T cell responses to AZD1222 COVID-19 vaccine. Notes on the study in general: The study sampled repertoires only after the peak T cell response. Spike as a whole was targeted by vaccine-associated CD4 TCRs, dominant at 160-218 and 743-854. Clonal diversity was possibly underestimated, and white British individuals and females predominated among donors.

The V and J ends lost 4 bases and 5 bases respectively, with 14 bases between them. The CDR3 is 14 amino acids. Germline CDR1 and CDR2: DFQATT and SNEGSKA (reference sequence). TCRdb's copy holds only in-frame clones and misses some; the assay was immunoSEQ multiplex PCR. The sample has 29,000 or so clones; 85% to 95% are singletons. The source was peripheral blood, collected on day 0 of AZD1222 vaccination. The sequence was collected from an adult in good health. The chain is built from TRBV20-1 and TRBJ2-2; the D gene is possibly TRBD1 (5 bases). The CDR3 coding sequence is TGCAGTGCTATTGACAGCGATGTGACCGGGGAGCTGTTTTTT. It specifies CSAIDSDVTGELFF.